This T cell receptor beta chain originates from a study of beta chain features in type 1 diabetes. Overall study: Cell yields, gender and age were similar in healthy donors and patients.

Expressed TCRB transcripts were sequenced because the entire RNA isolate underwent reverse transcription. Produced via immunoSEQ multiplex PCR; TCRdb's table is partial and in-frame only. The sample carries 250,000 to 300,000 clones, approximately 24% recorded once. The germline gives CDR1 MRHNA, CDR2 SNTAGT. The CDR3 spans 15 residues. Trimming removed 2 bases from V and 5 bases from J; junction bases left unmatched: 2. A word on this clone: The antigen is unknown.

General study findings and limits: Within each of all four CD4+ subsets, Type 1 diabetes patients had TCRB CDR3s that were moderately but significantly shorter.

Sequenced sample: naive CD4+ T cells from blood. The V call is TRBV6-4, the J call TRBJ2-1, with TRBD1 matching over 11 bases. The sequence was obtained from a woman under 40 with type 1 diabetes. The CDR3 region has the DNA TGTGCCAGCAGTGACGGGACAGGGGGGCACAATGAGCAGTTCTTC. Its protein is CASSDGTGGHNEQFF.